The rows below give T cell receptor beta chains drawn from one sample of a study of human T cells and chemical hapten exposure. One entry per CDR3 protein results from TCRdb running MiXCR on the RACE reads. The repertoire includes about 120,000 distinct CDR3 sequences, approximately 15% of them detected once, and roughly 2.8% sits in the top ten. The starting material was whole blood, obtained in connection with sensitization to the hapten diphenylcyclopropenone (DPC). Receptor source: a woman between 18 and 29 years old with alopecia areata. Some clones in this sample may be carry-over from other donors' samples. Both conserved end residues are part of each CDR3. The D gene is left open where the match is weak. Clone size is stated in some rows and not others, as once, few, many or a class when expanded.

cdr3_nt cdr3_aa clone_size v_call d_call j_call
TGTGCCTGGAGTCGTCGGAATAATTCACCCCTCCACTTT CAWSRRNNSPLHF . TRBV30 . TRBJ1-6
TGCAGTGCTATAGCGGGGGGGCCGCAAAATGAGCAGTTCTTC CSAIAGGPQNEQFF few TRBV20-1 TRBD2 TRBJ2-1
TGTGCCAGCAGTTTATCTTTTAGCGGGGGGGCTTTAAATGAGCAGTTCTTC CASSLSFSGGALNEQFF once TRBV12-3/TRBV12-4 TRBD2 TRBJ2-1
TGTGCCAGCAGCCTGGTCCTGTCGGGCACAGATACGCAGTATTTT CASSLVLSGTDTQYF . TRBV12-3/TRBV12-4 . TRBJ2-3
TGTGCCAGCAGCTACGACTCTGAAGCTTTCTTT CASSYDSEAFF many TRBV6-2/TRBV6-3 . TRBJ1-1
TGTGCCAGCAGTACATCGGGACATCATCCCTACGAGCAGTACTTC CASSTSGHHPYEQYF few TRBV28 . TRBJ2-7
TGTGCCAGCAGCGTCAGGGGATACGCCGGGGAGCTGTTTTTT CASSVRGYAGELFF . TRBV7-2 . TRBJ2-2
TGCAGCGTTGAAGATCTTCTAACACCCCAAGAGACCCAGTACTTC CSVEDLLTPQETQYF . TRBV29-1 . TRBJ2-5
TGTGCCAGCAGTTTGGAATATGACAGGGGGCGTTCTGAAGCTTTCTTT CASSLEYDRGRSEAFF few TRBV12-3/TRBV12-4 TRBD1 TRBJ1-1
TGCAGCGCCTGGAGTTTGAACACTGAAGCTTTCTTT CSAWSLNTEAFF . TRBV29-1 . TRBJ1-1
TGTGCCAGCAGCTCGCAGGGGAGTGGCACTGAAGCTTTCTTT CASSSQGSGTEAFF few TRBV7-3 . TRBJ1-1
TGTGCCATCAGTGATACAATGGGCCTGATGAACACTGAAGCTTTCTTT CAISDTMGLMNTEAFF . TRBV10-3 . TRBJ1-1
TGCGCCAGCACGCCTGAGGGGTTGAGGCAAGAGACCCAGTACTTC CASTPEGLRQETQYF . TRBV5-1 . TRBJ2-5
TGTGCCAGCAGCCCGAGTCACAATGAGCAGTTCTTC CASSPSHNEQFF few TRBV14 . TRBJ2-1
TGCAGTGCCCTCAGTGCCCGAGACAGTAGAAGCAATCAGCCCCAGCATTTT CSALSARDSRSNQPQHF . TRBV20-1 . TRBJ1-5
TGCAGCGTCGGGACGGGATACAATGAGCAGTTCTTC CSVGTGYNEQFF few TRBV29-1 . TRBJ2-1